What follows is one T cell receptor (beta chain) and its context. This beta chain was picked up by a library intended for alpha chains and is off target, so its count carries little meaning. The data were obtained in a study of spatial heterogeneity in lung cancer. From the 5' RACE reads, TCRdb called clonotypes with MiXCR, one entry per CDR3 protein. The sample includes more than 4,000 distinct CDR3 sequences, about 53% seen only once; the top ten take roughly four fifths. Regarding time point: sample taken at primary tumor resection. Tumor, nontumor lung or frozen PBMC supplied whole RNA that was sequenced unsorted. The source was PBMCs, collected at surgery. The receptor comes from a female donor with early-stage non-small cell lung cancer.

In DNA, the CDR3 is TGCAGTGCTGTCTCGGGCGGCGGGAGGGACGAGCAGTACTTC. It codes for CSAVSGGGRDEQYF. The rearrangement links TRBV20-1 to TRBJ2-7; 9 bases match TRBD2. Germline CDR1 DFQATT, CDR2 SNEGSKA (reference sequence). The CDR3 totals 14 residues. The trim removed 5 bases at V and 5 bases at J, leaving 10 bases unmatched.